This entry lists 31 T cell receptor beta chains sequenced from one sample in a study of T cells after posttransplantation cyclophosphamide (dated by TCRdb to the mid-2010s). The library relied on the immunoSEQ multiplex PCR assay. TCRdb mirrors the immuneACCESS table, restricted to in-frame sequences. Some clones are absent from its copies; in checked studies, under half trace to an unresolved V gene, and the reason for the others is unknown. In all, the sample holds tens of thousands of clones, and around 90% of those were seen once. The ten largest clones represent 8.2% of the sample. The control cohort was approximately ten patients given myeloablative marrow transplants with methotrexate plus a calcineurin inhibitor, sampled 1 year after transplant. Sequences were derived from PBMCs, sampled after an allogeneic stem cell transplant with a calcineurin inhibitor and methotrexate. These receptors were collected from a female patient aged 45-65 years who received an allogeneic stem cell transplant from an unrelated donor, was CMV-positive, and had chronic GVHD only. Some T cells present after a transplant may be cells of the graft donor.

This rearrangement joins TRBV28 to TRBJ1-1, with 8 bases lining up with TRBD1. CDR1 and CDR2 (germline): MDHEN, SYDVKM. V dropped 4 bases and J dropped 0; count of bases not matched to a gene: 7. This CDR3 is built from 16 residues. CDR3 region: CASSSLRGRMNTEAFF. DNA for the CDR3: TGTGCCAGCAGTTCACTCAGGGGGCGGATGAACACTGAAGCTTTCTTT.

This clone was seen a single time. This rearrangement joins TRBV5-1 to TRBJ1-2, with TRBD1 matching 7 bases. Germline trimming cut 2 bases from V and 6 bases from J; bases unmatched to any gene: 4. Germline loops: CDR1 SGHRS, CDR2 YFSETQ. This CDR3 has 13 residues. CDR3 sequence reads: CASSLGQGDGYTF. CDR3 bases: TGCGCCAGCAGCTTAGGGCAGGGGGATGGCTACACCTTC.

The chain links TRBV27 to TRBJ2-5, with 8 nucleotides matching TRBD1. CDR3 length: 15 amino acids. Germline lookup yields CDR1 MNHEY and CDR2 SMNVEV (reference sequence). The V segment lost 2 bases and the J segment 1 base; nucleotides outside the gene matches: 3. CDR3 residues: CASSLGTGPQETQYF. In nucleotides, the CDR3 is TGTGCCAGCAGTTTAGGGACAGGACCCCAAGAGACCCAGTACTTC.

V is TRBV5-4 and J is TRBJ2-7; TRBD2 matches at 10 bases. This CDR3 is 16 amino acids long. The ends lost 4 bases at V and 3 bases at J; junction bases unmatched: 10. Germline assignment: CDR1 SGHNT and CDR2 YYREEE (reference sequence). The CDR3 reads CASSNDGLAESYEQYF. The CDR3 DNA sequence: TGTGCCAGCAGCAACGATGGACTAGCGGAGAGCTACGAGCAGTACTTC. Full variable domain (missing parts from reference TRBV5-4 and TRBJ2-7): ETGVTQSPTHLIKTRGQQVTLRCSSQSGHNTVSWYQQALGQGPQFIFQYYREEENGRGNFPPRFSGLQFPNYSSELNVNALELDDSALYLCASSNDGLAESYEQYFGPGTRLTVT.

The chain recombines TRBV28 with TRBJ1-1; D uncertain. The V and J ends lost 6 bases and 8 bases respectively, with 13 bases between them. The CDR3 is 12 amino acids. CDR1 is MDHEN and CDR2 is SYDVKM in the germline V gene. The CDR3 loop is CASSSAGLEAFF. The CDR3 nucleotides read TGTGCCAGCAGCTCTGCGGGCCTAGAAGCTTTCTTT.

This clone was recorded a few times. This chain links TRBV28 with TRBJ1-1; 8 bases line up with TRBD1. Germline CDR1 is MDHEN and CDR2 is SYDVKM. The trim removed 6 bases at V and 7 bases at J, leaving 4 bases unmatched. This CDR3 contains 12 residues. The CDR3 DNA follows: TGTGCCAGCAGATTCGGACAGGGTGAAGCTTTCTTT. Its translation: CASRFGQGEAFF.

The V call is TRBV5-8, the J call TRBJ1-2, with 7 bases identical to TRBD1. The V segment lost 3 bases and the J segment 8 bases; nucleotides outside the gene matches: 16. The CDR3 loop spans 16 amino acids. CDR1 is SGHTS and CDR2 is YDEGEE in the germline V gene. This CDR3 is CASSSASFRGGVGYTF. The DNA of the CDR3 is TGTGCCAGCAGCTCAGCCTCTTTTCGAGGGGGCGTCGGCTACACCTTC.

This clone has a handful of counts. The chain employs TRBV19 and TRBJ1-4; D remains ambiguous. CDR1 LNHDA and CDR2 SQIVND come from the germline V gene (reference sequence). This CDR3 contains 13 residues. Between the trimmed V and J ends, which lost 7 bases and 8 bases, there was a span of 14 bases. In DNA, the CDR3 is TGTGCCAGTATGAGGACGGGAGGGGAAAAACTGTTTTTT. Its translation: CASMRTGGEKLFF.

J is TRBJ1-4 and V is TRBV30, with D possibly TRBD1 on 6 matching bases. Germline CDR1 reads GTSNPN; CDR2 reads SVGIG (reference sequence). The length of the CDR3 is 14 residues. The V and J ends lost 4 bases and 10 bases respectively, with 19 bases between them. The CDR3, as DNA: TGTGCCTGGACCAGGGTTGGGACAACGGGAAAACTGTTTTTT. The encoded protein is CAWTRVGTTGKLFF.

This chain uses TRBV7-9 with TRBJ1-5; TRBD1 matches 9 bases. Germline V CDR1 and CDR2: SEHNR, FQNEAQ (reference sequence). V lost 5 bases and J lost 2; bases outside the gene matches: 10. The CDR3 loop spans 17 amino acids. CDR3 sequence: CASSGRQGVVGNQPQHF. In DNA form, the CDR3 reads TGTGCCAGCAGCGGCAGACAGGGGGTGGTGGGCAATCAGCCCCAGCATTTT.

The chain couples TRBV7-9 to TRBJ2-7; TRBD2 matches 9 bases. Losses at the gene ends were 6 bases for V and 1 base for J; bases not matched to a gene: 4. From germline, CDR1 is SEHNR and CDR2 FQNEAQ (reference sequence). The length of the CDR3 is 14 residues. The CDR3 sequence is CASSEAGGSYEQYF. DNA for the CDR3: TGTGCCAGCAGTGAGGCGGGAGGGTCCTACGAGCAGTACTTC.

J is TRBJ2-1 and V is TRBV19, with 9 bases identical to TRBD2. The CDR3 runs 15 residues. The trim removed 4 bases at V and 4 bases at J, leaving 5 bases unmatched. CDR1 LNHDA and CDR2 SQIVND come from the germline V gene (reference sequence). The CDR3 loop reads CASSNSGGSYNEQFF. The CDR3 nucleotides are TGTGCCAGTAGTAACAGCGGGGGGTCTTACAATGAGCAGTTCTTC.

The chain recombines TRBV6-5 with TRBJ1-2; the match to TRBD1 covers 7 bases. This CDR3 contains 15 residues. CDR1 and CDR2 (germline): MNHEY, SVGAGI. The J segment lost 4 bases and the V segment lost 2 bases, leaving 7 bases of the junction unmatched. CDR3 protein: CASSYTTGPPYGYTF. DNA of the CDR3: TGTGCCAGCAGTTACACGACAGGGCCTCCCTATGGCTACACCTTC.

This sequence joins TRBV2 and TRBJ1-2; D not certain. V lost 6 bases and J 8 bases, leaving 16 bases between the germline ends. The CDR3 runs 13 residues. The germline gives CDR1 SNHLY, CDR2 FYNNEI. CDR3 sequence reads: CASRALPGGGYTF. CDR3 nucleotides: TGTGCCAGCAGGGCACTCCCGGGAGGCGGCTACACCTTC.

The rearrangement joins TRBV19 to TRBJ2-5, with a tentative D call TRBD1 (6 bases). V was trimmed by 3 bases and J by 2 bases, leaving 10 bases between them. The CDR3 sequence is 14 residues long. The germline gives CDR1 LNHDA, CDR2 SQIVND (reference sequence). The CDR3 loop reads CASSIRGQQETQYF. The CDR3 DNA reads TGTGCCAGTAGTATCCGAGGACAGCAAGAGACCCAGTACTTC. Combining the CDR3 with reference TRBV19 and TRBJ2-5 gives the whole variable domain DGGITQSPKYLFRKEGQNVTLSCEQNLNHDAMYWYRQDPGQGLRLIYYSQIVNDFQKGDIAEGYSVSREKKESFPLTVTSAQKNPTAFYLCASSIRGQQETQYFGPGTRLLVL.

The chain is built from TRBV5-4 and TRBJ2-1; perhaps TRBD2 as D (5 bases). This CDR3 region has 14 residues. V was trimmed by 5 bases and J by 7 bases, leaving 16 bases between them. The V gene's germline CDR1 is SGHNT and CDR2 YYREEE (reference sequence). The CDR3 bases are TGTGCCAGCAGGGCTGAGGGCCGGGTAAATGAGCAGTTCTTC. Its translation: CASRAEGRVNEQFF.

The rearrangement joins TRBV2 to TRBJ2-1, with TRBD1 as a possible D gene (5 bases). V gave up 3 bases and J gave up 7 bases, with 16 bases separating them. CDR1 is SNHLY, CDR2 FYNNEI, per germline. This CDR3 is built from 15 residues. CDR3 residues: CASSDRQGRANEQFF. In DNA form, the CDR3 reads TGTGCCAGCAGTGACCGGCAGGGTAGAGCGAATGAGCAGTTCTTC.

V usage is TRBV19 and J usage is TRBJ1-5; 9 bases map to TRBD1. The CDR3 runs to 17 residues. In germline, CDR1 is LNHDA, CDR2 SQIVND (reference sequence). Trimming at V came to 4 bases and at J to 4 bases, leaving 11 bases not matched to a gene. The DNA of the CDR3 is TGTGCCAGTAGTAGTGGAAAGGACAGGGGAAGAAATCAGCCCCAGCATTTT. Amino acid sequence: CASSSGKDRGRNQPQHF.

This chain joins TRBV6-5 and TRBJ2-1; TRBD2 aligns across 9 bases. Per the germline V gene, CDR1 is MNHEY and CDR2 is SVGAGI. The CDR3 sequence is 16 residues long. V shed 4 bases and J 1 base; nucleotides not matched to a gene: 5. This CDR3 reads CASSFRLAASYNEQFF. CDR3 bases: TGTGCCAGCAGTTTCCGACTAGCGGCTTCCTACAATGAGCAGTTCTTC.

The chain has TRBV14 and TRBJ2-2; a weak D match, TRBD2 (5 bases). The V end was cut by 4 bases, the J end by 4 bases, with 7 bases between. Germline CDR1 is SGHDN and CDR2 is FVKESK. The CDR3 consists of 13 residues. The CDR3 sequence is CASSLGSTGELFF. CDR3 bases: TGTGCCAGCAGCCTAGGGAGCACCGGGGAGCTGTTTTTT.

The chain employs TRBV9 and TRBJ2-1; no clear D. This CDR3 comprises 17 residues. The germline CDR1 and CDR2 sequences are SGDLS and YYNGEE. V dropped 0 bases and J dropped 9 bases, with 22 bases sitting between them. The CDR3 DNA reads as TGTGCCAGCAGCGTAGAATCCAGAGGCGTATTAGACGGTGAGCAGTTCTTC. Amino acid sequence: CASSVESRGVLDGEQFF.

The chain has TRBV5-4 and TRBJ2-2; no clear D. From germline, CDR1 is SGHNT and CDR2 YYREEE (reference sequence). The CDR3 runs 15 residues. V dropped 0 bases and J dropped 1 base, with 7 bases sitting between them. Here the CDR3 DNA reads TGTGCCAGCAGCTTGGACCCGAGGAACACCGGGGAGCTGTTTTTT. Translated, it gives CASSLDPRNTGELFF.

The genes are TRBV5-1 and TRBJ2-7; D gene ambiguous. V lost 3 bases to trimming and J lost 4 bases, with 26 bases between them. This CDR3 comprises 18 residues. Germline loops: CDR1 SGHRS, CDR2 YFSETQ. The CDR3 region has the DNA TGCGCCAGCAGCTCGTTGACTCGGCTGAGTCCGGATGCTTACGAGCAGTACTTC. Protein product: CASSSLTRLSPDAYEQYF.

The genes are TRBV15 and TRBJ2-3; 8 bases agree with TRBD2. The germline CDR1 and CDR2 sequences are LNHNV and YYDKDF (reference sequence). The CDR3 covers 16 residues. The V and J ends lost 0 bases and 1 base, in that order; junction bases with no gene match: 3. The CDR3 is CATSRDRREGTDTQYF. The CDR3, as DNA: TGTGCCACCAGCAGAGATCGGCGGGAGGGCACAGATACGCAGTATTTT.

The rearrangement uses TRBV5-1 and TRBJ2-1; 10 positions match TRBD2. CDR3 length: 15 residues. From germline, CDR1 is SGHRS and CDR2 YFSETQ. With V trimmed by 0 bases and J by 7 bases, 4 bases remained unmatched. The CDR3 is CASSLAASGRNEQFF. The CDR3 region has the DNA TGCGCCAGCAGCTTGGCGGCTAGCGGGAGAAATGAGCAGTTCTTC.

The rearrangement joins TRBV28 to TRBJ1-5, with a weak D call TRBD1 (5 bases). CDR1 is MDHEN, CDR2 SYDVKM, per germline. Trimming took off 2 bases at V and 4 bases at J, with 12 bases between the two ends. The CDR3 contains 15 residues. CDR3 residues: CASSLDLRENQPQHF. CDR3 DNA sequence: TGTGCCAGCAGTTTAGACCTCAGGGAAAATCAGCCCCAGCATTTT.

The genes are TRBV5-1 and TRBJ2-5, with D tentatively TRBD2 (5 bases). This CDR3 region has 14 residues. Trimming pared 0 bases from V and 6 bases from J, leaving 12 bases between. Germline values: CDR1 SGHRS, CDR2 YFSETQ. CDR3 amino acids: CASSLDSGMQTQYF. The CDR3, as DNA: TGCGCCAGCAGCTTGGACTCGGGGATGCAGACCCAGTACTTC.

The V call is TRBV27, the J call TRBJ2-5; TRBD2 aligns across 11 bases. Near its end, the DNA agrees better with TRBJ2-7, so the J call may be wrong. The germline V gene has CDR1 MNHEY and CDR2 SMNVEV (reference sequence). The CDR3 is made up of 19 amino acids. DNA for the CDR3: TGTGCCAGCAGACCTCCGGGACTAGCGGCCCTAGTCACCTCCTACGAGCAGTACTTC. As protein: CASRPPGLAALVTSYEQYF.

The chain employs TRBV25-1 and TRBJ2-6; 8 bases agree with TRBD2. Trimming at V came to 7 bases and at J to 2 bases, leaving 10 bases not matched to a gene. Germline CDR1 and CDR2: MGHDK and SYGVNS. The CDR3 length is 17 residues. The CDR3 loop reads CASMDRGGNPGANVLTF. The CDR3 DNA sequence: TGTGCCAGCATGGACCGCGGGGGGAACCCTGGGGCCAACGTCCTGACTTTC. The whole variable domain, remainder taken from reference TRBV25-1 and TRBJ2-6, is EADIYQTPRYLVIGTGKKITLECSQTMGHDKMYWYQQDPGMELHLIHYSYGVNSTEKGDLSSESTVSRIRTEHFPLTLESARPSHTSQYLCASMDRGGNPGANVLTFGAGSRLTVL.

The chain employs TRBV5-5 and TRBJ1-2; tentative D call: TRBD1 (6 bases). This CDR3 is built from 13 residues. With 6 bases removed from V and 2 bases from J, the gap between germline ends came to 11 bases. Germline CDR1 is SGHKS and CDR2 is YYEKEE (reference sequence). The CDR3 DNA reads TGTGCCAGCAATAGGGACACCAACTATGGCTACACCTTC. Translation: CASNRDTNYGYTF.

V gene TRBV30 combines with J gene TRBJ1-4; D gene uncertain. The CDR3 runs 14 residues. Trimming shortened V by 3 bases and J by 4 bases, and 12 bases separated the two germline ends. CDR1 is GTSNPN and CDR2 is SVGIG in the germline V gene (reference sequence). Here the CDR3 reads CAWSPGGFNEKLFF. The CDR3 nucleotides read TGTGCCTGGAGCCCCGGAGGGTTTAATGAAAAACTGTTTTTT.